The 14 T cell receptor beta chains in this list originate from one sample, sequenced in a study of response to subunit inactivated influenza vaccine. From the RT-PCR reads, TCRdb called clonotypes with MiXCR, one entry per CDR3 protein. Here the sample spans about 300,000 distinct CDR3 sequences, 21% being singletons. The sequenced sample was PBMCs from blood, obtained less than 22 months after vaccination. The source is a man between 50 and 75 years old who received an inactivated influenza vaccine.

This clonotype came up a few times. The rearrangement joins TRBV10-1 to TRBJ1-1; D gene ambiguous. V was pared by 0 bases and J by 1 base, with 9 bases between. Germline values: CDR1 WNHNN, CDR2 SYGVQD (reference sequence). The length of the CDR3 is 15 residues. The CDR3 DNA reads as TGCGCCAGCAGTGAGTCGAGGACGAAGAACACTGAAGCTTTCTTT. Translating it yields CASSESRTKNTEAFF.

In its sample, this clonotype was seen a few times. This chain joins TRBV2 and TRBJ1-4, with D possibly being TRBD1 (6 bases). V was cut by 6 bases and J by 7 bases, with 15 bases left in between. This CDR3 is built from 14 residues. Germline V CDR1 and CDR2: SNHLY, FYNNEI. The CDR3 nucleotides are TGTGCCAGCAGCCTCAGGGGCGCAGGTGAAAAACTGTTTTTT. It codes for CASSLRGAGEKLFF. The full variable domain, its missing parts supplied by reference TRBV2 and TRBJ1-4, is EPEVTQTPSHQVTQMGQEVILRCVPISNHLYFYWYRQILGQKVEFLVSFYNNEISEKSEIFDDQFSVERPDGSNFTLKIRSTKLEDSAMYFCASSLRGAGEKLFFGSGTQLSVL.

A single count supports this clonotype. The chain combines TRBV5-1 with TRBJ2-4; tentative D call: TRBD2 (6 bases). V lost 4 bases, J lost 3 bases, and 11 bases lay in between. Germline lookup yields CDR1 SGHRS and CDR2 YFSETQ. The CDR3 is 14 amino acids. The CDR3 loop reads CASSMGGVKNIQYF. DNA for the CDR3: TGCGCCAGCAGCATGGGGGGAGTCAAAAACATTCAGTACTTC.

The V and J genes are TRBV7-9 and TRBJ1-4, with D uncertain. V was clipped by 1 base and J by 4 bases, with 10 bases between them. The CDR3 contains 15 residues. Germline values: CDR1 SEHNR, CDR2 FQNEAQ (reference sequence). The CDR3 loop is CASSLVSGLNEKLFF. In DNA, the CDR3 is TGTGCCAGCAGCTTAGTGTCAGGACTTAATGAAAAACTGTTTTTT. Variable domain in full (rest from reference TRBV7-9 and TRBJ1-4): DTGVSQNPRHKITKRGQNVTFRCDPISEHNRLYWYRQTLGQGPEFLTYFQNEAQLEKSRLLSDRFSAERPKGSFSTLEIQRTEQGDSAMYLCASSLVSGLNEKLFFGSGTQLSVL.

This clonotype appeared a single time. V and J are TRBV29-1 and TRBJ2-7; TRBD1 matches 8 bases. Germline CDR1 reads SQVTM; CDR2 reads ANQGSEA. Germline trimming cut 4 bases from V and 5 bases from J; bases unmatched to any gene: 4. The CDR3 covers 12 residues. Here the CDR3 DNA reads TGCAGCGTTGGGGACAGGCGCGACGAGCAGTACTTC. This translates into CSVGDRRDEQYF.

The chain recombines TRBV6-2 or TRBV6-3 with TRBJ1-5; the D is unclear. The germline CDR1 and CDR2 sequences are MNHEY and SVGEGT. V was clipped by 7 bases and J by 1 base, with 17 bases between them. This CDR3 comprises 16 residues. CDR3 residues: CASTEYGGRSNQPQHF. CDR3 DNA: TGTGCCAGCACCGAATACGGAGGTAGGAGCAATCAGCCCCAGCATTTT.

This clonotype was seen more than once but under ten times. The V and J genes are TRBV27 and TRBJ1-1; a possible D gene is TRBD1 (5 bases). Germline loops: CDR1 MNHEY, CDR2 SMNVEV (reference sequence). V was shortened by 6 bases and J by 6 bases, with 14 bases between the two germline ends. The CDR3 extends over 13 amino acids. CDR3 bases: TGTGCCAGCAGCTCAGGGCTGGGCCCTGAAGCTTTCTTT. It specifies CASSSGLGPEAFF.

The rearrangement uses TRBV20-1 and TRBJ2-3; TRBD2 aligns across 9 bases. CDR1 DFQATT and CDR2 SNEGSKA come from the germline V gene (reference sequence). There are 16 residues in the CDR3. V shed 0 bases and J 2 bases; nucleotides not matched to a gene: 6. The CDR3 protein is CSARDPLAGYTDTQYF. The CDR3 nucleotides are TGCAGTGCTAGAGATCCCCTAGCGGGATACACAGATACGCAGTATTTT.

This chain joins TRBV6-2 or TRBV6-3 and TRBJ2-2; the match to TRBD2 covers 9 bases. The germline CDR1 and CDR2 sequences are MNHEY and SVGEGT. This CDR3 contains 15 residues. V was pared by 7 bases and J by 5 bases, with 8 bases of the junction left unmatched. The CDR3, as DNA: TGTGCCAGCACCGCAGTAGCGGGGGTTACCGGGGAGCTGTTTTTT. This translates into CASTAVAGVTGELFF.

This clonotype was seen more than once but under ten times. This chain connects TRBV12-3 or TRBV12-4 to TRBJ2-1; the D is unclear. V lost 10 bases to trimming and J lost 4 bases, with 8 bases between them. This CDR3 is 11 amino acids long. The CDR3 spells CATSSYNEQFF. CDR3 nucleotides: TGTGCCACTTCTAGTTACAATGAGCAGTTCTTC.

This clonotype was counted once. The DNA for the CDR3 is TGTGCCAGCAGCCCGGTTGGCTACGAGCAGTACTTC. This sequence encodes CASSPVGYEQYF. The chain is built from TRBV5-5 and TRBJ2-7; D gene ambiguous. Trimming removed 4 bases at V and 3 bases at J, with 8 bases between. The CDR3 runs 12 residues. Germline V gene data show CDR1 as SGHKS and CDR2 as YYEKEE (reference sequence).

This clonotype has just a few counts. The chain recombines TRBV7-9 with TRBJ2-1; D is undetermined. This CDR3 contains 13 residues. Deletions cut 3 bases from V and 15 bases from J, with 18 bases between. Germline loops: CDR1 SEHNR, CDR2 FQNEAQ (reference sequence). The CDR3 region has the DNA TGTGCCAGCAGCTTGGGTCTGAAAGATTCTGGGTTCTTC. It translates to CASSLGLKDSGFF.

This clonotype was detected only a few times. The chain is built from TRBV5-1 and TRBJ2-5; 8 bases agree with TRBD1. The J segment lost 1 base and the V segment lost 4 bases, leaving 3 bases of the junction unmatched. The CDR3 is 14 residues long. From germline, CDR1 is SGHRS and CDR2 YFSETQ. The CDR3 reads CASSVGTGQETQYF. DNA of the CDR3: TGCGCCAGCAGCGTCGGGACAGGCCAAGAGACCCAGTACTTC.

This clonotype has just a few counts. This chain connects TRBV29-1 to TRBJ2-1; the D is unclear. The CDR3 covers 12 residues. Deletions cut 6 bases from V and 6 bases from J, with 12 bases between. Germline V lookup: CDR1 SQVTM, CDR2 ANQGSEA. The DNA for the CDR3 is TGCAGCGTCCTCGGTCTGGGCAATGAGCAGTTCTTC. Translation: CSVLGLGNEQFF.